This TCR beta chain appears in the sequencing data of a study of beta chain features in type 1 diabetes. Worth noting for this clone: Additional DNA sequences in this sample encode the identical CDR3.

All of the isolated RNA was reverse transcribed, so expressed TCRB transcripts were sequenced. The table came from immunoSEQ multiplex PCR; TCRdb's copy has only in-frame clones and leaves some out. Of 900,000 or so clones in the sample, roughly 16% are singletons; the top ten hold around 0.02%. The ends were cut back, 2 bases at V and 0 bases at J, with 4 bases in the middle. Per the germline V gene, CDR1 is MDHEN and CDR2 is SYDVKM. The CDR3 consists of 13 residues. This rearrangement joins TRBV28 to TRBJ1-1; D is uncertain. This receptor was taken from a woman between 18 and 29 years old in good health. Source material: naive CD4+ T cells from blood. CDR3 sequence reads: CASSLTVNTEAFF. CDR3 in DNA: TGTGCCAGCAGTTTAACAGTGAACACTGAAGCTTTCTTT.